The rows below give T cell receptor beta chains drawn from one sample of a study of T cell responses to AZD1222 COVID-19 vaccine. Measured with immunoSEQ multiplex PCR; TCRdb has only the in-frame clones, and not every one. The table has 150,000 to 160,000 clones, roughly nine tenths seen once. The sequencing used peripheral blood, collected on day 0 of AZD1222 vaccination. These TCRs come from an adult in good health. Each CDR3 is given with its conserved first and last residue. D genes are given only for firm matches. Rows give clone size only sometimes, using once, few, many, or a class for an expanded clone.

abundance: -; d_gene: TRBD2; v_gene: TRBV7-2; j_gene: TRBJ2-3; CDR3aa: CASSKRLAGSTDTQYF; CDR3nt: TGTGCCAGCAGCAAAAGACTAGCGGGAAGCACAGATACGCAGTATTTT
abundance: -; d_gene: -; v_gene: TRBV3-1/TRBV3-2; j_gene: TRBJ2-2; CDR3aa: CASSHGSSGAGNTGELFF; CDR3nt: TGTGCCAGCAGCCATGGCTCGTCGGGAGCAGGGAACACCGGGGAGCTGTTTTTT
abundance: -; d_gene: TRBD1; v_gene: TRBV27; j_gene: TRBJ2-6; CDR3aa: CASSSGTGGSGANVLTF; CDR3nt: TGTGCCAGCAGTTCCGGGACAGGGGGCTCTGGGGCCAACGTCCTGACTTTC
abundance: -; d_gene: TRBD2; v_gene: TRBV11-2; j_gene: TRBJ2-1; CDR3aa: CASSPSGGSYNEQFF; CDR3nt: TGTGCCAGCAGCCCAAGCGGGGGCTCCTACAATGAGCAGTTCTTC
abundance: -; d_gene: TRBD2; v_gene: TRBV24-1; j_gene: TRBJ2-3; CDR3aa: CATSDPGRGTDTQYF; CDR3nt: TGTGCCACCAGTGATCCGGGGAGGGGCACAGATACGCAGTATTTT
abundance: -; d_gene: TRBD1; v_gene: TRBV4-1; j_gene: TRBJ1-6; CDR3aa: CASSQDLRGQRSLHF; CDR3nt: TGCGCCAGCAGCCAAGACCTCAGGGGACAGAGGTCCCTCCACTTT
abundance: -; d_gene: -; v_gene: TRBV28; j_gene: TRBJ2-5; CDR3aa: CASSQYRVRETQYF; CDR3nt: TGTGCCAGCAGTCAATACAGGGTCAGGGAGACCCAGTACTTC
abundance: -; d_gene: -; v_gene: TRBV18; j_gene: TRBJ2-1; CDR3aa: CASSGVRNEQFF; CDR3nt: TGTGCCAGCTCGGGGGTGCGAAATGAGCAGTTCTTC
abundance: -; d_gene: -; v_gene: TRBV5-4; j_gene: TRBJ2-7; CDR3aa: CASSFETGIYEQYF; CDR3nt: TGTGCCAGCAGCTTTGAGACTGGAATCTACGAGCAGTACTTC
abundance: -; d_gene: -; v_gene: TRBV29-1; j_gene: TRBJ2-2; CDR3aa: CSALAANKGGELFF; CDR3nt: TGCAGCGCCCTGGCGGCCAATAAGGGCGGGGAGCTGTTTTTT
abundance: -; d_gene: TRBD1; v_gene: TRBV12-5; j_gene: TRBJ1-1; CDR3aa: CASGLSPHRGRTEAFF; CDR3nt: TGTGCTAGTGGTTTGTCTCCGCACAGGGGTCGTACTGAAGCTTTCTTT
abundance: few; d_gene: -; v_gene: TRBV7-6; j_gene: TRBJ2-7; CDR3aa: CASSPVGGYEQYF; CDR3nt: TGTGCCAGCAGCCCGGTAGGGGGTTACGAGCAGTACTTC
abundance: -; d_gene: -; v_gene: TRBV4-3; j_gene: TRBJ2-1; CDR3aa: CASSQDPWAGSDEQFF; CDR3nt: TGCGCCAGCAGCCAAGATCCCTGGGCAGGGAGTGATGAGCAGTTCTTC
abundance: -; d_gene: TRBD1; v_gene: TRBV28; j_gene: TRBJ1-5; CDR3aa: CASSRGDRGPSSNQPQHF; CDR3nt: TGTGCCAGCTCCAGGGGGGACAGGGGGCCTTCTAGCAATCAGCCCCAGCATTTT
abundance: -; d_gene: TRBD1; v_gene: TRBV25-1; j_gene: TRBJ1-2; CDR3aa: CASSGETGNYGYTF; CDR3nt: TGTGCCAGCAGTGGTGAGACAGGGAACTATGGCTACACCTTC
abundance: -; d_gene: TRBD2; v_gene: TRBV9; j_gene: TRBJ2-7; CDR3aa: CASSPSGGPGYEQYF; CDR3nt: TGTGCCAGCAGCCCTAGCGGGGGGCCAGGCTACGAGCAGTACTTC
abundance: -; d_gene: -; v_gene: TRBV28; j_gene: TRBJ1-1; CDR3aa: CASVRGWNTEAFF; CDR3nt: TGTGCCAGCGTGAGAGGATGGAACACTGAAGCTTTCTTT